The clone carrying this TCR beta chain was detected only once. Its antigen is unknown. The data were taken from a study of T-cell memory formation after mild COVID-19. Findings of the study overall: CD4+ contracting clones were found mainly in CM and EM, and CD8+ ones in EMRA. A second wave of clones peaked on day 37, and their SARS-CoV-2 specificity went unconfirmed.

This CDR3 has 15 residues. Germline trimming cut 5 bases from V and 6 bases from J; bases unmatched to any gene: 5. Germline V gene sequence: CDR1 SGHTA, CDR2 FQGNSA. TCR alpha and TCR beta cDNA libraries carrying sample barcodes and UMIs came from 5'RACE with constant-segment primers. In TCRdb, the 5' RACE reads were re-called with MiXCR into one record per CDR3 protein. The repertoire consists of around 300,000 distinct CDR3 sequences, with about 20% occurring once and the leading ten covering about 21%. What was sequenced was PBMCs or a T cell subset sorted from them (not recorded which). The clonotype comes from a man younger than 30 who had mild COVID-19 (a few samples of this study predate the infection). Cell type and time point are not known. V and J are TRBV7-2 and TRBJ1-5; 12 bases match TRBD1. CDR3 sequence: CASSPGQGARQPQHF. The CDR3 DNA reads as TGTGCCAGCAGCCCGGGACAGGGGGCGCGTCAGCCCCAGCATTTT.